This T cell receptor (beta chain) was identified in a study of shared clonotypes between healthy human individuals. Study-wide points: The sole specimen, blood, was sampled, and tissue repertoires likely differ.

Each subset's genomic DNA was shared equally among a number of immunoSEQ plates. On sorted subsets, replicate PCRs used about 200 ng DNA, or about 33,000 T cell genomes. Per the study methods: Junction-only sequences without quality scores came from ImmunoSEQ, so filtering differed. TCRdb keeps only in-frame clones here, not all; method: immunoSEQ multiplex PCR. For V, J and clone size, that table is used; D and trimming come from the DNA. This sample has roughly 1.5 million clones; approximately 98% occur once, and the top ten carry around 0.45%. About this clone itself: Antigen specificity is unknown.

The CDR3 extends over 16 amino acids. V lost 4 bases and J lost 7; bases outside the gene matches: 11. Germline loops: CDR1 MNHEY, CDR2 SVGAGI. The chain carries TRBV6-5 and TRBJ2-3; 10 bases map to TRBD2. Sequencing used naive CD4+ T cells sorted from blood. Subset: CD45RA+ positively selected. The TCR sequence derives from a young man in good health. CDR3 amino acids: CASSFALAGGVNTQYF. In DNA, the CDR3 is TGTGCCAGCAGTTTCGCCTTAGCGGGAGGTGTGAATACGCAGTATTTT.